Sequencing of this T cell receptor (beta chain) was carried out in a study of radiotherapy plus CTLA-4 blockade in lung cancer. At the level of the study: Objective responses were documented in 15% to 20% of patients, with disease control in just over 30%.

Points from the study as a whole: There was expansion of tumor-derived TCR clones in blood after radiotherapy plus ipilimumab.

Assay used: immunoSEQ multiplex PCR; TCRdb lists only in-frame clones, some missing. Here the sample spans more than 25,000 clones, 79% being singletons. A remark on this clone: What it recognizes is unknown.

Chemo-refractory metastatic non-small-cell lung cancer patients received focal radiation with ipilimumab CTLA-4 blockade. The CDR3 length is 14 residues. CDR1 is MNHEY, CDR2 SMNVEV, per germline (reference sequence). The J segment lost 3 bases and the V segment lost 7 bases, leaving 9 bases of the junction unmatched. This sample comprised peripheral blood, obtained from a patient treated with radiotherapy plus ipilimumab. This chain links TRBV27 with TRBJ2-7, with 7 bases that match TRBD2. The receptor comes from a human donor with non-small cell lung cancer that progressed on radiotherapy plus ipilimumab. The CDR3 loop is CASTGGGSFYEQYF. The CDR3, as DNA: TGTGCCAGCACTGGTGGCGGGAGCTTCTACGAGCAGTACTTC.